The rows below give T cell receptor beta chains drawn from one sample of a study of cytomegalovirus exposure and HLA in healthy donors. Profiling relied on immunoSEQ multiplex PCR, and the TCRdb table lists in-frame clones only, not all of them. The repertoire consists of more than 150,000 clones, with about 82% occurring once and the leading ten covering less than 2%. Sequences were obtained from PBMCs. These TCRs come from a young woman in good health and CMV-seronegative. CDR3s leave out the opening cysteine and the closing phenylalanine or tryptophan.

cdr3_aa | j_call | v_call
ASSIPGTGVYFVGELF | TRBJ2-2 | TRBV19
ASSPHSGGALDTQY | TRBJ2-3 | TRBV4-3
SVGMTVNTEAF | TRBJ1-1 | TRBV29-1
ASSQDREGFAGNTIY | TRBJ1-3 | TRBV4-2
ATRETGNTEAF | TRBJ1-1 | TRBV15
ASSAGVRYEQY | TRBJ2-7 | TRBV19
ASRGQGSQETQY | TRBJ2-5 | TRBV19
ASSSGLADSYNEQF | TRBJ2-1 | TRBV5-1
ASSFYSGRDTEAF | TRBJ1-1 | TRBV7-9
ASSLTGDGYYGYT | TRBJ1-2 | TRBV5-1
ASSVDQETQY | TRBJ2-5 | TRBV5-1
ASSPLPRGSYEQY | TRBJ2-7 | TRBV18
ASSLNREQETQY | TRBJ2-5 | TRBV7-7
ASSPRAVYNEQF | TRBJ2-1 | TRBV28
ASSYLGQRFGYT | TRBJ1-2 | TRBV6-5
ASSFTTSYGYT | TRBJ1-2 | TRBV6-5
ASSAWGGLNTEAF | TRBJ1-1 | TRBV5-1
ASSPQKGDSGANVLT | TRBJ2-6 | TRBV18
ASSLTNREPWGNSPLH | TRBJ1-6 | TRBV11-2
ASSQDLTSGYEQY | TRBJ2-7 | TRBV4-3
ASSQTDSMNTEAF | TRBJ1-1 | TRBV4-1
ASSKEGDTEGYT | TRBJ1-2 | TRBV21-1
ASSHRGSTEAF | TRBJ1-1 | TRBV7-9
ASSQVSGQLYEQY | TRBJ2-7 | TRBV4-1
ASKRLASYNEQF | TRBJ2-1 | TRBV10-1
ASSLSVLAGRTGELF | TRBJ2-2 | TRBV5-6
ASSRRGGEKLF | TRBJ1-4 | TRBV7-3
AWSLKTGGSSPLH | TRBJ1-6 | TRBV30
AISFGPRQGGNTGELF | TRBJ2-2 | TRBV10-3
ASSIQGARGANVLT | TRBJ2-6 | TRBV7-3
ATSRVSGRGNSPLH | TRBJ1-6 | TRBV15
ASSPTGSNQPQH | TRBJ1-5 | TRBV27
ASSLAGEADSPLH | TRBJ1-6 | TRBV7-9
ASSPGLAGSSYNEQF | TRBJ2-1 | TRBV11-2
ASSPLVVPL | TRBJ2-7 | TRBV2
ASSPGAGRGEQF | TRBJ2-1 | TRBV27
ASSLTGQGTETQY | TRBJ2-5 | TRBV5-1
SVEEVSLLELTDTQY | TRBJ2-3 | TRBV29-1
AISDRIMARGSDEQF | TRBJ2-1 | TRBV10-3
ASTVHPTGSFGTEAF | TRBJ1-1 | TRBV7-7
ASSFGTGQGYEQY | TRBJ2-7 | TRBV5-1
ASSVDSIAYEQY | TRBJ2-7 | TRBV11-2
ASSIQGAPTDTQY | TRBJ2-3 | TRBV11-2
ASRITGTENTEAF | TRBJ1-1 | TRBV7-2
ASSIRTGRPQPQH | TRBJ1-5 | TRBV19
AWGLKLAITDTQY | TRBJ2-3 | TRBV30
ASSGGQGSSPLH | TRBJ1-6 | TRBV2
AAGGQDLAKNIQY | TRBJ2-4 | TRBV6-6
AIGTALVAF | TRBJ1-1 | TRBV10-3
ASSYSTGWKNIQY | TRBJ2-4 | TRBV6-5
ASSLQSGRNEKLF | TRBJ1-4 | TRBV7-3
ASSDSYYPLGYT | TRBJ1-2 | TRBV10-1
ASSLGTGVPQH | TRBJ1-5 | TRBV28
ASSFQGTLSGNTIY | TRBJ1-3 | TRBV7-9
ASSVQGNEAF | TRBJ1-1 | TRBV5-1
ASSPTRTTHYGVGELF | TRBJ2-2 | TRBV18
ASRRGGQGQSYEQY | TRBJ2-7 | TRBV27
ASGAPTGVKETQY | TRBJ2-5 | TRBV12-5
ASSFGVGGPDTQY | TRBJ2-3 | TRBV7-8
ASSQDGRGPENNEQF | TRBJ2-1 | TRBV4-2